Listed here are 23 T cell receptor beta chains from one sample, sequenced in a study of blood T cell repertoires in COVID-19. Data came from immunoSEQ multiplex PCR; TCRdb stores just in-frame clones and leaves some out. The sample lists 300,000 to 400,000 clones; approximately 86% were seen once. The sequenced sample consisted of PBMCs or T cells enriched from blood (not recorded which). These receptors all come from a woman in her forties with acute COVID-19.

This clone was picked up one time. This chain links TRBV5-1 with TRBJ2-3, with 7 positions matching TRBD2. CDR1 and CDR2 (germline): SGHRS, YFSETQ. With 0 bases clipped from V and 1 base from J, the junction kept 8 bases outside the gene matches. This CDR3 spans 17 amino acids. CDR3 sequence reads: CASSLDPPGGGTDTQYF. The CDR3 region has the DNA TGCGCCAGCAGCTTGGACCCCCCGGGGGGTGGCACAGATACGCAGTATTTT.

This chain connects TRBV19 to TRBJ1-2; 7 bases map to TRBD1. In germline, CDR1 is LNHDA, CDR2 SQIVND (reference sequence). Trimming cost V 5 bases and J 2 bases; bases outside gene matches: 8. The CDR3 covers 15 residues. The CDR3 DNA reads TGTGCCAGTAGTCGGGCTCTACAGGGGAACTATGGCTACACCTTC. Its translation: CASSRALQGNYGYTF.

This chain joins TRBV27 and TRBJ1-1; D is unresolved. CDR3 length equals 14 residues. Germline assignment: CDR1 MNHEY and CDR2 SMNVEV (reference sequence). The V gene lost 1 base and the J gene lost 3 bases, with 9 bases spanning the gap. The CDR3 bases are TGTGCCAGCAGTTTATGGAGGATGGACACTGAAGCTTTCTTT. This codes for CASSLWRMDTEAFF.

The CDR3 loop is CASSQDPSGAYEQYF. The CDR3 DNA sequence: TGCGCCAGCAGCCAAGATCCTAGCGGAGCCTACGAGCAGTACTTC. The chain joins TRBV4-3 to TRBJ2-7; 7 positions agree with TRBD2. The CDR3 extends over 15 amino acids. Trimming at V came to 0 bases and at J to 2 bases, leaving 4 bases not matched to a gene. Germline-derived CDR1 and CDR2 are LGHNA and YSLEER.

The V call is TRBV9, the J call TRBJ1-3; no clear D. CDR1 is SGDLS and CDR2 is YYNGEE in the germline V gene. This CDR3 contains 14 residues. Deletions cut 0 bases from V and 4 bases from J, with 8 bases between. As DNA, the CDR3 is TGTGCCAGCAGCGTAGGAACAGTCGGAAACACCATATATTTT. Its protein product is CASSVGTVGNTIYF.

This chain uses TRBV19 with TRBJ1-5; D gene ambiguous. Germline CDR1 and CDR2: LNHDA and SQIVND (reference sequence). This CDR3 contains 13 residues. V was clipped by 1 base and J by 10 bases, with 11 bases between them. The CDR3 bases are TGTGCCAGTAGTATAGGAGGATCCAAACCCCAGCATTTT. This codes for CASSIGGSKPQHF.

J is TRBJ2-1 and V is TRBV20-1, with 7 bases identical to TRBD2. The CDR3 has 15 residues. V was clipped by 3 bases and J by 0 bases; unmatched bases: 5. Germline lookup yields CDR1 DFQATT and CDR2 SNEGSKA (reference sequence). Here the CDR3 DNA reads TGCAGTGCTAGTGGCGGCGGGAGCTCCTACAATGAGCAGTTCTTC. Translated, it gives CSASGGGSSYNEQFF.

This clone has a single count. The chain carries TRBV28 and TRBJ2-3, with a tentative D call TRBD1 (5 bases). Germline V gives CDR1 MDHEN, CDR2 SYDVKM. This CDR3 comprises 15 residues. V gave up 4 bases and J gave up 8 bases, with 19 bases separating them. This chain's CDR3 is CASSSQGPAGPTQYF. As DNA, the CDR3 is TGTGCCAGCAGTTCCCAGGGCCCTGCCGGGCCTACGCAGTATTTT.

The genes are TRBV28 and TRBJ1-4; no definite D call. V lost 5 bases, J lost 2 bases, and 18 bases lay in between. Germline V gene sequence: CDR1 MDHEN, CDR2 SYDVKM. This CDR3 is 17 amino acids long. The CDR3 coding sequence is TGTGCCAGCAGTCCTCCGGGAGGGAGGTGGACTAATGAAAAACTGTTTTTT. This translates into CASSPPGGRWTNEKLFF.

This clone was seen more than once but under ten times. Other nucleotide sequences in the sample specify the same CDR3. This chain joins TRBV6-5 and TRBJ1-2; 9 nucleotides agree with TRBD1. V lost 2 bases to trimming and J lost 5 bases; unmatched junction nucleotides: 0. Germline V gene data show CDR1 as MNHEY and CDR2 as SVGAGI. The CDR3 runs 13 residues. The CDR3 sequence: CASSYDRGYGYTF. DNA of the CDR3: TGTGCCAGCAGTTACGACAGGGGGTATGGCTACACCTTC.

The V and J genes are TRBV18 and TRBJ1-2; 10 bases match TRBD1. The germline V gene has CDR1 KGHSH and CDR2 LQKENI. The CDR3 spans 18 residues. The J segment lost 5 bases and the V segment lost 3 bases, leaving 15 bases of the junction unmatched. The CDR3 sequence: CASSPFTPRQGAEYGYTF. The DNA for the CDR3 is TGTGCCAGCTCACCCTTCACCCCCCGACAGGGGGCGGAATATGGCTACACCTTC.

The chain employs TRBV3-1 (or the pseudogene TRBV3-2) and TRBJ2-7, with TRBD2 matching 10 bases. Germline V CDR1 and CDR2: LGHDT, YNNKEL (reference sequence). This CDR3 is 16 amino acids long. V lost 3 bases and J lost 1; bases outside the gene matches: 6. The CDR3: CASSQALLAGSYEQYF. The CDR3 DNA follows: TGTGCCAGCAGCCAGGCCTTACTAGCGGGGTCCTACGAGCAGTACTTC.

This chain's CDR3 is CASSQALTGNTIYF. The CDR3 nucleotides read TGTGCCAGCAGCCAAGCATTAACAGGGAACACCATATATTTT. The rearrangement uses TRBV3-1 (or the pseudogene TRBV3-2) and TRBJ1-3; D may be TRBD1 (6 bases). Looked up from germline, CDR1 is LGHDT and CDR2 is YNNKEL (reference sequence). There are 14 residues in the CDR3. V was clipped by 1 base and J by 7 bases, with 11 bases between them.

V is TRBV7-9 and J is TRBJ1-4; D perhaps matches TRBD1 (5 bases). Germline loops: CDR1 SEHNR, CDR2 FQNEAQ (reference sequence). CDR3 length: 15 amino acids. The V gene lost 1 base and the J gene lost 7 bases, with 13 bases spanning the gap. CDR3 sequence reads: CASSLEGTQTEKLFF. The CDR3 bases are TGTGCCAGCAGCTTAGAGGGGACTCAGACTGAAAAACTGTTTTTT.

This chain connects TRBV4-1 to TRBJ1-2, with TRBD1 matching over 7 bases. V was pared by 1 base and J by 4 bases, with 6 bases of the junction left unmatched. CDR1 and CDR2 from the germline V gene are MGHRA and YSYEKL. The CDR3 length is 15 residues. The CDR3 reads CASSQVSWDSYGYTF. CDR3 nucleotide sequence: TGCGCCAGCAGCCAAGTTTCCTGGGACAGCTATGGCTACACCTTC.

The V and J genes are TRBV2 and TRBJ2-3; 9 nucleotides line up with TRBD2. V trimming: 1 base; J trimming: 4 bases; junction bases outside the gene matches: 6. The CDR3 is 16 residues long. Germline V gives CDR1 SNHLY, CDR2 FYNNEI. CDR3 loop: CASSEEGGRAADTQYF. As DNA, the CDR3 is TGTGCCAGCAGTGAAGAGGGCGGGAGGGCGGCAGATACGCAGTATTTT.

This chain connects TRBV5-1 to TRBJ2-7; possible D gene TRBD2, 6 bases. Trimming pared 4 bases from V and 6 bases from J, leaving 11 bases between. In germline, CDR1 is SGHRS, CDR2 YFSETQ. This CDR3 is built from 12 residues. The CDR3 region is CASSRVEGEQYF. The CDR3 coding sequence is TGCGCCAGCAGCCGGGTGGAGGGCGAGCAGTACTTC.

The chain employs TRBV9 and TRBJ1-2; 7 bases align to TRBD1. This CDR3 contains 14 residues. Looked up from germline, CDR1 is SGDLS and CDR2 is YYNGEE. V was pared by 3 bases and J by 4 bases, with 6 bases of the junction left unmatched. The CDR3: CASSGGGYGYGYTF. Here the CDR3 DNA reads TGTGCCAGCAGCGGAGGGGGCTACGGCTATGGCTACACCTTC.

V gene TRBV14 combines with J gene TRBJ1-6; D unresolved. The CDR3 is 13 amino acids. CDR1 is SGHDN, CDR2 FVKESK, per germline. Trimming removed 5 bases at V and 5 bases at J, with 7 bases between. The DNA for the CDR3 is TGTGCCAGCAGCTGGGCCAATAATTCACCCCTCCACTTT. Its protein is CASSWANNSPLHF.

The J gene is TRBJ2-1, the V gene TRBV13; D perhaps matches TRBD2 (6 bases). CDR3 length equals 17 residues. The V end was cut by 5 bases, the J end by 7 bases, with 24 bases between. Looked up from germline, CDR1 is PRHDT and CDR2 is FYEKMQ (reference sequence). CDR3 DNA: TGTGCCAGCAGCCCCCAAAACGGGGGAGGTTTAGTAAATGAGCAGTTCTTC. Translating gives CASSPQNGGGLVNEQFF.

The rearrangement uses TRBV28 and TRBJ2-5; 9 bases match TRBD2. V trimming: 2 bases; J trimming: 4 bases; junction bases outside the gene matches: 8. Germline V gene data show CDR1 as MDHEN and CDR2 as SYDVKM. CDR3 length equals 16 residues. The CDR3 DNA is TGTGCCAGCAGTTTACCCTTAGCGGGAGTGTTAGAGACCCAGTACTTC. This encodes CASSLPLAGVLETQYF.

The chain recombines TRBV9 with TRBJ1-4, with TRBD1 matching 10 bases. Per the germline V gene, CDR1 is SGDLS and CDR2 is YYNGEE. The CDR3 extends over 18 amino acids. V lost 3 bases to trimming and J lost 8 bases; unmatched junction nucleotides: 16. As DNA, the CDR3 is TGTGCCAGCAGCGCTCCATCACTGTGGGGACAGGGGAACGAAAAACTGTTTTTT. This gives the protein CASSAPSLWGQGNEKLFF.

The V and J genes are TRBV10-3 and TRBJ2-7; 11 positions agree with TRBD2. CDR1 and CDR2 from the germline V gene are ENHRY and SYGVKD. The CDR3 spans 15 residues. The junction had 5 bases not matched to a gene; V was cut back by 7 bases and J by 0 bases. CDR3 in DNA: TGTGCCATCACCGAGGGACTAGCGGACTCCTACGAGCAGTACTTC. Translated: CAITEGLADSYEQYF.